Sequencing of this T cell receptor beta chain was carried out in a study of OX40 agonist ivuxolimab in advanced cancers. Findings of the study overall: At doses 0.1 to 3.0 mg/kg, CD4+ and CD8+ clones expanded. Also showing low normalized T-cell clonal expansion were some of the nonresponders.

Data came from immunoSEQ multiplex PCR; TCRdb stores just in-frame clones and leaves some out. The sample lists around 100,000 clones, 91% occurring once. CDR1 is LGHNA, CDR2 YSLEER, per germline. Between the trimmed V and J ends, which lost 0 bases and 0 bases, there was a span of 9 bases. CDR3 length equals 17 residues. As for this clone: Antigen: not known.

The receptor comes from an adult with an advanced solid tumor such as melanoma, head and neck, liver or kidney cancer. The material sequenced was CD4+ or CD8+ T cells sorted from blood, taken in a trial of the OX40 agonist ivuxolimab. V usage is TRBV4-3 and J usage is TRBJ2-6, with D unresolved. The CDR3 reads CASSQDPGYSGANVLTF. The DNA for the CDR3 is TGCGCCAGCAGCCAAGATCCAGGATACTCTGGGGCCAACGTCCTGACTTTC.